This T cell receptor beta chain is drawn from a study of cytomegalovirus exposure and HLA in healthy donors. Study at large: A later analysis reported the same platform for the 100 to 150 validation repertoires and the approximately 700 first-cohort repertoires. Study results and caveats: The study put around 180 TCR beta chains on its list as cytomegalovirus-associated. Cytomegalovirus status, reportedly, was diagnosed with high specificity and sensitivity by the classifier.

CDR1 and CDR2 from the germline V gene are SNHLY and FYNNEI. The V and J ends lost 7 bases and 7 bases respectively, with 14 bases between them. There are 13 residues in the CDR3. The approximately 120-subject validation cohort, separate from the approximately 660-subject first cohort, included the donors. Libraries were prepared by immunoSEQ multiplex PCR; TCRdb keeps only in-frame clonotypes and omits some of them. In the table there are 200,000 or so clones, more than 65% of which are singletons. As to this clone: The target antigen is unknown.

Sequenced: PBMCs. This receptor was taken from a woman aged 25 to 45 in good health and CMV-seropositive. The rearrangement links TRBV2 to TRBJ1-5; a possible D gene is TRBD1 (5 bases). CDR3 sequence (DNA): TGTGCCAGCACCGAGACAGTACGCCAGCCCCAGCATTTT. Translated: CASTETVRQPQHF. Looking up the rest from reference TRBV2 and TRBJ1-5 gives the full variable domain: EPEVTQTPSHQVTQMGQEVILRCVPISNHLYFYWYRQILGQKVEFLVSFYNNEISEKSEIFDDQFSVERPDGSNFTLKIRSTKLEDSAMYFCASTETVRQPQHFGDGTRLSIL.